The rows below give T cell receptor beta chains drawn from one sample of a study of cytomegalovirus exposure and HLA in healthy donors. Clones were read by immunoSEQ multiplex PCR, and TCRdb kept only the in-frame ones, dropping some. This sample has 200,000 or so clones, with roughly 82% found just once. Sequenced input: PBMCs. These receptors all stem from a man younger than 30 in good health and CMV-seropositive. Both conserved end residues are part of each CDR3. The order of the fields is J gene, V gene, clone size, D gene, CDR3 DNA, CDR3 protein. The D gene is left open where the match is weak. Clone size is given for some rows only: seen once, a few or many times, or a class if the clone is expanded.

TRBJ2-2 | TRBV11-3 | NA | NA | TGTGCCAGCAGCTTAGCGGGCACCGGGGAGCTGTTTTTT | CASSLAGTGELFF
TRBJ1-5 | TRBV9 | NA | NA | TGTGCCAGCAGCTCCCGGGGGGAAAGCAATCAGCCCCAGCATTTT | CASSSRGESNQPQHF
TRBJ2-5 | TRBV7-3 | NA | NA | TGTGCCAGCAGAAGTCCAGGGGAGTCCCAGGAGACCCAGTACTTC | CASRSPGESQETQYF
TRBJ2-3 | TRBV7-3 | NA | TRBD2 | TGTGCCAGCAGCTTGTCGGGAGGGGGAGATACGCAGTATTTT | CASSLSGGGDTQYF
TRBJ1-5 | TRBV30 | NA | NA | TGTGCCTGGGCACAGGGAAGACAGCCCCAGCATTTT | CAWAQGRQPQHF
TRBJ1-1 | TRBV9 | once | NA | TGTGCCAGCAGCCCTGGGCTTAACACTGAAGCTTTCTTT | CASSPGLNTEAFF
TRBJ2-5 | TRBV9 | NA | NA | TGTGCCAGCAGTCTCAGAGAGACCCAGTACTTC | CASSLRETQYF
TRBJ1-4 | TRBV5-4 | NA | TRBD1 | TGTGCCAGCAGCTTGGTTCAGGGGGCGGATGAAAAACTGTTTTTT | CASSLVQGADEKLFF
TRBJ2-2 | TRBV7-3 | few | TRBD2 | TGTGCCAGCAGCCGATCCGGGACTAGCGACGGGGAGCTGTTTTTT | CASSRSGTSDGELFF
TRBJ1-3 | TRBV27 | NA | NA | TGTGCCAGCACCGATCCGAGCAGGGGAAACACCATATATTTT | CASTDPSRGNTIYF
TRBJ1-4 | TRBV9 | NA | NA | TGTGCCAGCAGCCAACAGGGTGAAAGTGAAAAACTGTTTTTT | CASSQQGESEKLFF
TRBJ1-2 | TRBV6-6 | NA | TRBD1 | TGTGCCAGCAGGGGAGACGGGACAGATCACTATGGCTACACCTTC | CASRGDGTDHYGYTF
TRBJ2-2 | TRBV9 | NA | TRBD1 | TGTGCCAGCACCGTTGGGGGACAGGCCGGGGAGCTGTTTTTT | CASTVGGQAGELFF